This paragraph reports one TCR beta chain. CDR3 length equals 15 residues. Per germline, CDR1 SEHNR and CDR2 FQNEAQ (reference sequence). V lost 1 base, J lost 5 bases, and 12 bases lay in between. The data were produced by immunoSEQ multiplex PCR, yet TCRdb's version contains in-frame clones alone and is incomplete. The data show 200,000 or so clones, over 65% seen once. The sample is drawn from a study of cytotoxic CD8 clonotypes in ibrutinib-treated CLL. The chain uses TRBV7-9 and TRBJ1-5, with unresolved D. This TCR was recovered from a human donor with chronic lymphocytic leukemia. The specimen comprised PBMCs, sampled after 12 months of ibrutinib treatment. The CDR3 DNA reads as TGTGCCAGCAGCTTAGTCGAGGGTGATCATCAGCCCCAGCATTTT. Protein sequence: CASSLVEGDHQPQHF.